Each of the 24 T cell receptor beta chains below was sequenced from the same sample in a study of cytomegalovirus exposure and HLA in healthy donors. The study ran its PCR with 60 Vbeta and 13 Jbeta primers. Some clones are missing from TCRdb's copy, which holds only in-frame ones; the method was immunoSEQ multiplex PCR. The table has roughly 99,000 clones, about 74% seen once. Sample: PBMCs. The receptors originated from a male donor in good health and CMV-seronegative.

The chain recombines TRBV14 with TRBJ2-5, with TRBD1 matching 11 bases. The CDR3 is 14 amino acids. Trimming took 5 bases from V and 7 from J; bases not matched to a gene: 6. Germline V lookup: CDR1 SGHDN, CDR2 FVKESK. DNA for the CDR3: TGTGCCAGCAGCGGGACAGGGGGTTTTGGGACCCAGTACTTC. Amino acids: CASSGTGGFGTQYF.

The chain joins TRBV5-6 to TRBJ2-3; TRBD2 agrees at 7 bases. The CDR3 is 16 amino acids. The germline V gene encodes CDR1 SGHDT and CDR2 YYEEEE. The junction had 18 bases not matched to a gene; V was cut back by 8 bases and J by 6 bases. CDR3 bases: TGTGCCAGTCTACCTCTGGGGGGGGACTTCCACGATACGCAGTATTTT. This translates into CASLPLGGDFHDTQYF.

Of note for this clone: Relative to the germline gene, one junction end is altered; a read error may explain this. This same CDR3 is encoded by further DNA sequences in the sample. DNA for the CDR3: TGTGCTAGCTCACCCTTTGGACAGGAAAACACTGAAGCTTTCTTT. Amino acid sequence: CASSPFGQENTEAFF. This rearrangement joins TRBV18 to TRBJ1-1; 7 nucleotides align to TRBD1. CDR1 KGHSH and CDR2 LQKENI come from the germline V gene. This CDR3 spans 15 amino acids.

The CDR3 here is CASSASGQRVTGELFF. CDR3 nucleotide sequence: TGTGCCAGCAGCGCCTCTGGACAAAGGGTTACCGGGGAGCTGTTTTTT. V is TRBV9 and J is TRBJ2-2, with TRBD1 as a possible D gene (5 bases). The CDR3 has 16 amino acids. Trimming stripped 3 bases from V and 5 bases from J, with 17 bases between. The germline CDR1 and CDR2 sequences are SGDLS and YYNGEE.

The V and J genes are TRBV7-9 and TRBJ1-1, with D maybe TRBD1 (5 bases). Germline values: CDR1 SEHNR, CDR2 FQNEAQ (reference sequence). The CDR3 sequence is 12 residues long. The V and J ends lost 1 base and 7 bases respectively, with 7 bases between them. The CDR3 reads CASSLGRVEAFF. CDR3 DNA: TGTGCCAGCAGCTTAGGCAGGGTTGAAGCTTTCTTT.

This clone was counted only a few times. V usage is TRBV7-2 and J usage is TRBJ2-1; maybe TRBD2 (6 bases). The CDR3 is 16 amino acids. V was pared by 3 bases and J by 1 base, with 13 bases between. CDR1 SGHTA and CDR2 FQGNSA come from the germline V gene. CDR3 sequence reads: CASSFSGSGSYNEQFF. CDR3 sequence (DNA): TGTGCCAGCAGCTTCTCCGGGAGTGGGTCCTACAATGAGCAGTTCTTC.

The chain has TRBV7-2 and TRBJ2-1; maybe TRBD2 (5 bases). V was shortened by 2 bases and J by 2 bases, with 10 bases between the two germline ends. Germline CDR1 SGHTA, CDR2 FQGNSA. This CDR3 spans 15 amino acids. This CDR3 reads CASSLWVGAYNEQFF. The CDR3 DNA is TGTGCCAGCAGCTTATGGGTCGGGGCCTACAATGAGCAGTTCTTC.

This clone appeared a few times. This sequence joins TRBV4-3 and TRBJ1-1; 8 bases are a match to TRBD1. The junction had 7 bases not matched to a gene; V was cut back by 4 bases and J by 0 bases. Germline V gives CDR1 LGHNA, CDR2 YSLEER. The CDR3 loop spans 16 amino acids. CDR3 in amino acids: CASSRGLGQVNTEAFF. In nucleotides, the CDR3 is TGCGCCAGCAGCCGGGGCTTGGGACAGGTGAACACTGAAGCTTTCTTT.

The DNA for the CDR3 is TGCGCCAGCAGCTCCGGTATCTTTGACAGCAATGAGCAGTTCTTC. It yields the protein CASSSGIFDSNEQFF. The chain has TRBV5-1 and TRBJ2-1; maybe TRBD1 (5 bases). V shed 3 bases and J shed 6 bases, with 16 bases lying between them. This CDR3 has 15 residues. Germline V lookup: CDR1 SGHRS, CDR2 YFSETQ.

The chain is built from TRBV14 and TRBJ2-1; the D gene is possibly TRBD2 (6 bases). Germline V gene lookup returns CDR1 SGHDN and CDR2 FVKESK. The CDR3 is 14 residues long. Trimming removed 4 bases from V and 9 bases from J, with 16 bases in between. The CDR3 here is CASSRGTSLGEQFF. The CDR3 region has the DNA TGTGCCAGCAGCCGCGGGACTTCCCTCGGTGAGCAGTTCTTC.

CDR3 protein: CASILFSTGSNQPQHF. CDR3 sequence (DNA): TGTGCCAGCATCTTATTTTCGACAGGAAGCAATCAGCCCCAGCATTTT. This chain links TRBV28 with TRBJ1-5, with D perhaps matching TRBD1 (6 bases). Germline loops: CDR1 MDHEN, CDR2 SYDVKM. V gave up 7 bases and J gave up 1 base, with 17 bases separating them. The CDR3 runs 16 residues.

This rearrangement joins TRBV10-3 to TRBJ2-3; TRBD1 agrees at 9 bases. V gave up 3 bases and J gave up 5 bases; unmatched junction bases: 9. The germline V gene has CDR1 ENHRY and CDR2 SYGVKD. CDR3 size: 16 residues. The CDR3 spells CAISDDGTGSRDTQYF. The CDR3 DNA reads as TGTGCCATCAGTGATGATGGGACAGGGAGCCGAGATACGCAGTATTTT.

The V call is TRBV5-6, the J call TRBJ1-2; 10 bases map to TRBD1. The V gene end was trimmed by 1 base and the J gene end by 2 bases; junction bases not matched to a gene: 11. Germline V lookup: CDR1 SGHDT, CDR2 YYEEEE. This CDR3 has 18 amino acids. The CDR3 loop is CASSLLTGGGPWNYGYTF. The DNA of the CDR3 is TGTGCCAGCAGCTTGCTGACAGGGGGCGGGCCTTGGAACTATGGCTACACCTTC.

The chain recombines TRBV28 with TRBJ2-5; 8 bases align to TRBD2. Germline V gene lookup returns CDR1 MDHEN and CDR2 SYDVKM. The CDR3 is made up of 12 amino acids. The J segment lost 4 bases and the V segment lost 8 bases, leaving 3 bases of the junction unmatched. CDR3 bases: TGTGCCAGCGGCGGGAGGCGAGAGACCCAGTACTTC. Translation: CASGGRRETQYF.

CDR3 DNA: TGTGCCAGCAGCTTATGGCTCGACTCTACGCAGTATTTT. This codes for CASSLWLDSTQYF. The V gene is TRBV7-9, the J gene TRBJ2-3, with unresolved D. The CDR3 extends over 13 amino acids. Trimming removed 2 bases from V and 8 bases from J, with 11 bases in between. Germline loops: CDR1 SEHNR, CDR2 FQNEAQ (reference sequence).

The chain recombines TRBV6-5 with TRBJ1-1; no definite D call. V lost 6 bases to trimming and J lost 0 bases, with 5 bases between them. Germline CDR1 and CDR2: MNHEY and SVGAGI. The CDR3 sequence is 12 residues long. The CDR3 reads CASRRLNTEAFF. The DNA for the CDR3 is TGTGCCAGCAGGCGGTTGAACACTGAAGCTTTCTTT.

The chain combines TRBV20-1 with TRBJ1-1, with D perhaps matching TRBD1 (6 bases). The CDR3 spans 11 residues. Deletions cut 6 bases from V and 11 bases from J, with 16 bases between. Per the germline V gene, CDR1 is DFQATT and CDR2 is SNEGSKA (reference sequence). The CDR3 DNA is TGCAGTGCAACCGTTCACAGGGATGCTTTCTTT. The encoded protein is CSATVHRDAFF.

Only a few counts were recorded for this clone. The chain employs TRBV28 and TRBJ1-1; a weak D match, TRBD1 (6 bases). Germline CDR1 is MDHEN and CDR2 is SYDVKM. The CDR3 contains 13 residues. Trimming pared 6 bases from V and 4 bases from J, leaving 12 bases between. In DNA, the CDR3 is TGTGCCAGCAGCGGAGGCAGGGGCACTGAAGCTTTCTTT. It specifies CASSGGRGTEAFF.

The rearrangement uses TRBV4-2 and TRBJ2-1, with D tentatively TRBD2 (5 bases). In germline, CDR1 is LGHNA, CDR2 YNFKEQ. The CDR3 runs to 12 residues. Trimming stripped 4 bases from V and 9 bases from J, with 10 bases between. CDR3 in DNA: TGTGCCAGCAGCCTGCGGAGCGGTGAGCAGTTCTTC. It codes for CASSLRSGEQFF.

This clone was picked up one time. The gene calls are TRBV2 and TRBJ2-6; 12 nucleotides align to TRBD2. Per the germline V gene, CDR1 is SNHLY and CDR2 is FYNNEI. CDR3 length: 17 residues. Trimming took 3 bases from V and 0 from J; bases not matched to a gene: 0. The CDR3 nucleotides read TGTGCCAGCAGTGAGGGACTAGCGGGCTCTGGGGCCAACGTCCTGACTTTC. Protein product: CASSEGLAGSGANVLTF.

This chain joins TRBV5-1 and TRBJ1-4; 9 bases match TRBD1. The V gene end was trimmed by 2 bases and the J gene end by 8 bases; junction bases not matched to a gene: 4. The length of the CDR3 is 14 residues. The germline CDR1 and CDR2 sequences are SGHRS and YFSETQ. CDR3 DNA: TGCGCCAGCAGCTTACAGGGGGCGCCGGAAAAACTGTTTTTT. Protein: CASSLQGAPEKLFF.

The genes are TRBV21-1 and TRBJ2-1; the DNA was not used to check the table's D call, TRBD1. TRBV21-1 is annotated as a pseudogene. The CDR3 is 14 residues long. DNA of the CDR3: TGTGCCAGCAGCAAATGGCCAGTAAACAATGAGCAGTTCTTC. Translating gives CASSKWPVNNEQFF.

On this clone: A junction end diverges from the germline sequence, so it may reflect a read error. V and J are TRBV7-7 and TRBJ2-5, with D perhaps matching TRBD1 (6 bases). CDR3 size: 14 residues. CDR1 and CDR2 from the germline V gene are SSHAT and FNYEAQ (reference sequence). CDR3 loop: CASSPDRTGETQYF. In DNA form, the CDR3 reads TGTGCTAGCAGCCCGGACAGAACGGGAGAGACCCAGTACTTC.

The V gene is TRBV11-1, the J gene TRBJ2-1, with TRBD2 matching 11 bases. There are 13 residues in the CDR3. V trimming: 4 bases; J trimming: 10 bases; junction bases outside the gene matches: 3. Germline CDR1 SGHAT, CDR2 FQDESV (reference sequence). The CDR3 DNA follows: TGTGCCAGCAGCTGGGGGACTAGCGGAGAGCAGTTCTTC. Protein: CASSWGTSGEQFF.